This T cell receptor (beta chain) was documented in a study of cytomegalovirus exposure and HLA in healthy donors. This clone occurred a few times. Donors had nominal health at sampling but likely had unrecorded immune exposures. The PCR contained 60 Vbeta and 13 Jbeta primers. Method: immunoSEQ multiplex PCR; TCRdb's copy keeps in-frame clones and lacks some. The sample yields roughly 100,000 clones, about 69% seen once. V lost 0 bases and J lost 3, with 12 bases in between. This CDR3 spans 15 amino acids. Germline V gene sequence: CDR1 MNHEY, CDR2 SVGAGI. The gene calls are TRBV6-5 and TRBJ2-7, with D possibly being TRBD2 (6 bases). The sample taken for sequencing was PBMCs. The source of this sequence is a human donor in good health. CDR3 in DNA: TGTGCCAGCAGTTACTCAGGTAGCGGCTTCTACGAGCAGTACTTC. Protein: CASSYSGSGFYEQYF.